Each of the 11 T cell receptor beta chains below was sequenced from the same sample in a study of Tregs in tolerant kidney transplant recipients. Clones were sequenced by immunoSEQ multiplex PCR, and TCRdb holds only the in-frame ones, with some missing. The repertoire includes roughly 64,000 clones, more than 95% of them detected once, and 0.34% sits in the top ten. This material consisted of Tregs from blood, taken before the transplant. These receptors came from a human donor who received a combined kidney and bone marrow transplant.

This clone was recorded only once. This chain joins TRBV5-6 and TRBJ2-5; 9 nucleotides match TRBD1. The CDR3 consists of 15 residues. Trimming at V came to 5 bases and at J to 4 bases, leaving 9 bases not matched to a gene. Looked up from germline, CDR1 is SGHDT and CDR2 is YYEEEE. CDR3 region: CASSGTGGAGETQYF. The CDR3 nucleotides read TGTGCCAGCAGTGGTACAGGGGGCGCCGGAGAGACCCAGTACTTC.

The chain has TRBV27 and TRBJ1-1; 7 bases map to TRBD1. The V gene end was trimmed by 4 bases and the J gene end by 6 bases; junction bases not matched to a gene: 5. The CDR3 covers 13 residues. Per the germline V gene, CDR1 is MNHEY and CDR2 is SMNVEV (reference sequence). CDR3 coding DNA: TGTGCCAGCAGTTCAAGACAGGGCTCTGAAGCTTTCTTT. It yields the protein CASSSRQGSEAFF.

This sequence joins TRBV9 and TRBJ1-2; D not certain. Between the trimmed V and J ends, which lost 0 bases and 8 bases, there was a span of 11 bases. CDR1 and CDR2 (germline): SGDLS, YYNGEE. The CDR3 is 13 amino acids. The CDR3 here is CASSVAFGRGYTF. CDR3 nucleotides: TGTGCCAGCAGCGTAGCCTTTGGGCGAGGCTACACCTTC.

The genes are TRBV28 and TRBJ1-2; D gene unclear. The CDR3 contains 11 residues. The germline V gene has CDR1 MDHEN and CDR2 SYDVKM. The V end was cut by 5 bases, the J end by 8 bases, with 9 bases between. CDR3 residues: CASSPRGGYTF. The CDR3 DNA reads TGTGCCAGCAGTCCCCGCGGGGGCTACACCTTC.

The rearrangement links TRBV19 to TRBJ2-3; perhaps TRBD2 as D (6 bases). The CDR3 totals 15 residues. Trimming took off 6 bases at V and 1 base at J, with 14 bases between the two ends. The germline gives CDR1 LNHDA, CDR2 SQIVND (reference sequence). The CDR3 DNA sequence: TGTGCCAGTAGCATCGCGGGGCGTCGCACAGATACGCAGTATTTT. Encoded protein: CASSIAGRRTDTQYF.

V usage is TRBV11-2 and J usage is TRBJ2-7; possible D gene TRBD2, 6 bases. Trimming took off 2 bases at V and 1 base at J, with 12 bases between the two ends. Germline V gene lookup returns CDR1 SGHAT and CDR2 FQNNGV. The CDR3 has 15 residues. DNA of the CDR3: TGTGCCAGCAGCTTACAGGGACTGCCATCCTACGAGCAGTACTTC. Translating gives CASSLQGLPSYEQYF.

The rearrangement joins TRBV15 to TRBJ1-2, with a possible D match to TRBD1 (6 bases). The CDR3 runs 15 residues. Per germline, CDR1 LNHNV and CDR2 YYDKDF (reference sequence). V was trimmed by 2 bases and J by 7 bases, leaving 17 bases between them. The CDR3 sequence is CATSRPRTGMRGYTF. The DNA of the CDR3 is TGTGCCACCAGCAGACCTCGAACAGGGATGCGTGGCTACACCTTC.

The gene calls are TRBV19 and TRBJ1-1, with D hard to call. CDR3 length: 14 amino acids. The germline CDR1 and CDR2 sequences are LNHDA and SQIVND (reference sequence). Trimming removed 4 bases at V and 5 bases at J, with 14 bases between. The CDR3 protein is CASSTGSGWTEAFF. Here the CDR3 DNA reads TGTGCCAGTAGTACCGGGTCCGGGTGGACTGAAGCTTTCTTT.

In this sample, this clone turned up once. V and J are TRBV5-5 and TRBJ2-5; no clear D. Germline CDR1 is SGHKS and CDR2 is YYEKEE (reference sequence). CDR3 length: 12 residues. Trimming removed 0 bases from V and 7 bases from J, with 7 bases in between. The CDR3 coding sequence is TGTGCCAGCAGCTTGGAAGCTGGGACCCAGTACTTC. This translates into CASSLEAGTQYF.

The chain joins TRBV5-4 to TRBJ2-1; D ambiguous. This CDR3 contains 14 residues. The germline V and J ends were trimmed by 1 base and 2 bases, with 7 bases remaining between them. In germline, CDR1 is SGHNT, CDR2 YYREEE (reference sequence). The chain's CDR3 is CASSLSQAYNEQFF. The CDR3, as DNA: TGTGCCAGCAGCTTGAGCCAAGCCTACAATGAGCAGTTCTTC.

The chain recombines TRBV4-3 with TRBJ2-6; D might be TRBD1 (5 bases). The CDR3 is made up of 19 amino acids. V was clipped by 4 bases and J by 4 bases, with 23 bases between them. In germline, CDR1 is LGHNA, CDR2 YSLEER. CDR3 protein: CASSRLPTRLGAGANVLTF. CDR3 nucleotides: TGCGCCAGCAGCCGATTACCCACTCGCCTTGGGGCAGGGGCCAACGTCCTGACTTTC.